Below, one T cell receptor beta chain is given with its context. Its target is not known. The read ends 3 residues shy of where the CDR3 ends; the end is completed using the germline J gene. V shed 6 bases and J 6 bases; nucleotides not matched to a gene: 6. This CDR3 has 14 amino acids. From germline, CDR1 is SNHLY and CDR2 FYNNEI. The data derive from a study of T cell clonality in common variable immunodeficiency. Points from the study as a whole: In common variable immunodeficiency, TCR beta chains reportedly carried fewer deletions and N-nucleotide insertions. The cause of increased CVID clonality remains unclear without subpopulation sequencing. TCRbeta clonality was increased in CVID versus healthy controls.

Using immunoSEQ multiplex PCR, the repertoire was profiled, and TCRdb retains in-frame clones only, with some absent. Observed are about 28,000 clones, no singletons, with the top ten taking just under 30%. The specimen sequenced was peripheral blood mononuclear cells. V is TRBV2 and J is TRBJ2-1; 9 bases map to TRBD1. The TCR comes from a human donor with common variable immunodeficiency. CDR3 residues: CASSRTGAANEQFF. The CDR3 DNA, read in part, is TGTGCCAGCAGCCGGACAGGGGCGGCCAATGAG.